This T cell receptor (beta chain) stems from a study of Graves' ophthalmopathy and Graves' hyperthyroidism. Study-wide results and limits: Discriminating ophthalmopathy from stable hyperthyroidism, a 13-signature model attained a sensitivity of 85% to 90% and a specificity of about 81%.

Excluded were patients with other autoimmune diseases, uncontrolled infections, pregnancy or lactation. The authors amplified TCR beta CDR3 regions, and they did so from RNA transcripts for repertoire sequencing. Following a first-round RT-PCR that used HTBI primers, a second-round multiplex PCR was carried out. TCRdb itself ran the multiplex PCR reads through MiXCR, one entry per CDR3 protein. The sample consists of a few hundred thousand distinct CDR3 sequences, just under 40% of them appearing once. Turning to this clonotype: Its cognate antigen is unknown.

Germline V gives CDR1 MNHEY, CDR2 SVGAGI. CDR3 size: 16 residues. The chain recombines TRBV6-5 with TRBJ2-5; TRBD2 matches 9 bases. Gene TRBJ2-1 matches the end of the DNA better, so the J call may be wrong. The specimen was peripheral blood or thyroid tissue (not recorded which). The sequence was obtained from an adult man with Graves' hyperthyroidism. CDR3 sequence (DNA): TGTGCCAGCAGTACCGCCCTAGCGGGGAGTAACAATGAGCAGTTCTTC. This sequence encodes CASSTALAGSNNEQFF.